These 24 T cell receptor beta chains were sequenced from one sample in a study of T cells after yellow fever vaccination. Via MiXCR, TCRdb re-called the 5' RACE reads, giving one row per CDR3 protein. The data hold some 400,000 distinct CDR3 sequences, with around 6.5% observed a single time. Sequencing used PBMCs, obtained 5 days after the yellow fever booster vaccination. These receptors came from a man aged 30 to 39 who received the YFV17D yellow fever vaccine.

The chain links TRBV7-9 to TRBJ2-1; D not resolved. The CDR3 loop spans 12 amino acids. Germline loops: CDR1 SEHNR, CDR2 FQNEAQ (reference sequence). Trimming took off 5 bases at V and 7 bases at J, with 9 bases between the two ends. The CDR3 region is CASSRSKNEQFF. CDR3 sequence (DNA): TGTGCCAGCAGCCGAAGTAAGAATGAGCAGTTCTTC.

A few counts support this clonotype. The V gene is TRBV7-9, the J gene TRBJ2-7, with 13 positions matching TRBD2. V trimming: 9 bases; J trimming: 7 bases; junction bases outside the gene matches: 18. This CDR3 has 17 residues. CDR1 is SEHNR, CDR2 FQNEAQ, per germline (reference sequence). The CDR3 reads CASTPLGRPGLAGEQYF. The CDR3, as DNA: TGTGCCAGTACCCCCCTGGGACGTCCGGGACTAGCGGGGGAGCAGTACTTC.

CDR3 DNA: TGTGCCAGCAGTCCAACCGGGACAGGGGAACAAGAGACCCAGTACTTC. This codes for CASSPTGTGEQETQYF. The chain has TRBV28 and TRBJ2-5; 10 positions match TRBD1. Looked up from germline, CDR1 is MDHEN and CDR2 is SYDVKM. V lost 5 bases to trimming and J lost 2 bases; unmatched junction nucleotides: 8. The CDR3 extends over 16 amino acids.

This clonotype was detected many times. This sequence joins TRBV20-1 and TRBJ2-7, with D possibly matching TRBD2 (5 bases). The CDR3 runs to 14 residues. Germline lookup yields CDR1 DFQATT and CDR2 SNEGSKA (reference sequence). Trimming removed 0 bases from V and 6 bases from J, with 15 bases in between. CDR3 sequence reads: CSARDQVGRGEQYF. CDR3 DNA: TGCAGTGCTAGAGATCAAGTAGGTCGGGGCGAGCAGTACTTC.

V is TRBV30 and J is TRBJ1-2; 7 bases fit TRBD1. This CDR3 has 13 amino acids. With V trimmed by 1 base and J by 4 bases, 3 bases remained unmatched. Germline-derived CDR1 and CDR2 are GTSNPN and SVGIG (reference sequence). CDR3 sequence (DNA): TGTGCCTGGAGTGGACAGGGCCCCTATGGCTACACCTTC. It is translated as CAWSGQGPYGYTF.

The V gene is TRBV7-8, the J gene TRBJ2-1, with 11 bases fitting TRBD2. V trimming: 4 bases; J trimming: 6 bases; junction bases outside the gene matches: 8. CDR1 and CDR2 from the germline V gene are SGHVS and FQNEAQ. This CDR3 has 16 residues. The DNA of the CDR3 is TGTGCCAGCAGCTCCCCGTTCGGACTAGCGGGCAATGAGCAGTTCTTC. Encoded protein: CASSSPFGLAGNEQFF.

In its sample, this clonotype was seen many times. This chain uses TRBV10-3 with TRBJ1-2; possible D gene TRBD1, 5 bases. Per the germline V gene, CDR1 is ENHRY and CDR2 is SYGVKD. The CDR3 runs 15 residues. V lost 2 bases to trimming and J lost 3 bases, with 13 bases between them. CDR3 DNA sequence: TGTGCCATCAGTGAGGGGGGAACCGGGCACTATGGCTACACCTTC. Protein product: CAISEGGTGHYGYTF.

This clonotype was recorded only once. This may arise from a read error, as a much more abundant clone is one base away. This chain uses TRBV7-6 with TRBJ1-1; the D is unclear. Trimming left V 1 base short and J 2 bases short, with 14 bases between. This CDR3 comprises 16 residues. CDR1 is SGHVS, CDR2 FNYEAQ, per germline. DNA of the CDR3: TGTGCCAGCAGCTTAGAGGTGTGGGCGCGAAACACTGAAGCTTTCTTT. Translation gives CASSLEVWARNTEAFF. The whole variable domain, filled in from reference TRBV7-6 and TRBJ1-1, reads GAGVSQSPRYKVTKRGQDVALRCDPISGHVSLYWYRQALGQGPEFLTYFNYEAQQDKSGLPNDRFSAERPEGSISTLTIQRTEQRDSAMYRCASSLEVWARNTEAFFGQGTRLTVV.

The gene calls are TRBV10-3 and TRBJ2-3, with D perhaps matching TRBD2 (6 bases). The V gene lost 4 bases and the J gene lost 0 bases, with 11 bases spanning the gap. This CDR3 comprises 15 residues. Germline assignment: CDR1 ENHRY and CDR2 SYGVKD. CDR3 in DNA: TGTGCCATCAGTGTGGGGGGAGCTAGCACAGATACGCAGTATTTT. Protein sequence: CAISVGGASTDTQYF.

This clonotype was counted at least ten times. This chain connects TRBV5-4 to TRBJ2-7, with 10 bases fitting TRBD2. CDR1 and CDR2 from the germline V gene are SGHNT and YYREEE (reference sequence). Losses at the gene ends were 1 base for V and 6 bases for J; bases not matched to a gene: 10. This CDR3 contains 16 residues. CDR3 DNA: TGTGCCAGCAGCTTGCAGGCTAGCGGGAGTTATACCGAGCAGTACTTC. It specifies CASSLQASGSYTEQYF.

The genes are TRBV25-1 and TRBJ1-4; D call uncertain. V gave up 1 base and J gave up 3 bases, with 6 bases separating them. The germline gives CDR1 MGHDK, CDR2 SYGVNS. This CDR3 is 14 amino acids long. The CDR3 loop is CASSEFGSNEKLFF. The CDR3 DNA follows: TGTGCCAGCAGTGAATTCGGCTCTAATGAAAAACTGTTTTTT.

This clonotype was counted at least ten times. The DNA of the CDR3 is TGTGCCACCTCGACTCGTACCTACAATGAGCAGTTCTTC. It encodes CATSTRTYNEQFF. This chain uses TRBV6-5 with TRBJ2-1; D is unresolved. Deletions cut 10 bases from V and 2 bases from J, with 12 bases between. The length of the CDR3 is 13 residues. Germline CDR1 is MNHEY and CDR2 is SVGAGI.

In this sample, this clonotype turned up a few times. The V and J genes are TRBV12-3 or TRBV12-4 and TRBJ2-3, with 7 nucleotides matching TRBD2. The CDR3 contains 15 residues. V gave up 1 base and J gave up 2 bases; unmatched junction bases: 3. The CDR3 bases are TGTGCCAGCAGTTTAGGTGGGAGGGCCACAGATACGCAGTATTTT. Translation: CASSLGGRATDTQYF.

The V gene is TRBV12-3 or TRBV12-4, the J gene TRBJ2-3; TRBD2 matches 10 bases. V lost 1 base to trimming and J lost 8 bases; unmatched junction nucleotides: 9. The CDR3 totals 16 residues. CDR3 in DNA: TGTGCCAGCAGTTTAGTAGCGGGAGGACCACAGGGTACGCAGTATTTT. It codes for CASSLVAGGPQGTQYF.

This clonotype was seen a few times. This chain uses TRBV7-8 with TRBJ2-2; possible D gene TRBD2, 5 bases. The CDR3 totals 14 residues. Germline V CDR1 and CDR2: SGHVS, FQNEAQ. The V and J ends lost 0 bases and 7 bases respectively, with 9 bases between them. CDR3 residues: CASSLATSIGELFF. The CDR3 DNA follows: TGTGCCAGCAGCTTAGCCACTAGTATCGGGGAGCTGTTTTTT.

This clonotype was detected many times. The V call is TRBV12-3 or TRBV12-4, the J call TRBJ2-1; D uncertain. This CDR3 comprises 11 residues. V was cut by 0 bases and J by 10 bases, with 4 bases left in between. The CDR3 nucleotides read TGTGCCAGCAGTTTAGCCCCCGAGCAGTTCTTC. Protein: CASSLAPEQFF.

The chain combines TRBV7-2 with TRBJ2-7; 8 bases align to TRBD2. The CDR3 runs to 15 residues. The germline V gene has CDR1 SGHTA and CDR2 FQGNSA. Trimming removed 1 base from V and 2 bases from J; junction bases left unmatched: 4. The CDR3 DNA reads as TGTGCCAGCAGCTTAGTAGCGGGGTCTGCCTACGAGCAGTACTTC. Residues: CASSLVAGSAYEQYF.

This clonotype appeared many times. The J gene is TRBJ2-5, the V gene TRBV25-1; D assignment may be TRBD1 or TRBD2 (5 bases each). This CDR3 spans 13 amino acids. Trimming left V 4 bases short and J 1 base short, with 7 bases between. Germline V lookup: CDR1 MGHDK, CDR2 SYGVNS. The CDR3: CASSAGTQETQYF. The CDR3 nucleotides read TGTGCCAGCAGTGCAGGGACCCAAGAGACCCAGTACTTC.

This clonotype was counted only a few times. This sequence joins TRBV14 and TRBJ1-1, with TRBD1 identical over 7 bases. This CDR3 is built from 15 residues. V lost 4 bases and J lost 2; bases outside the gene matches: 7. CDR1 and CDR2 (germline): SGHDN, FVKESK. This CDR3 is CASSRLRTGNTEAFF. DNA for the CDR3: TGTGCCAGCAGCCGTCTCAGGACAGGCAACACTGAAGCTTTCTTT.

V gene TRBV25-1 combines with J gene TRBJ2-7; D gene unclear. There are 13 residues in the CDR3. V dropped 11 bases and J dropped 0 bases, with 14 bases sitting between them. CDR1 and CDR2 (germline): MGHDK, SYGVNS. CDR3 sequence reads: CASNGQSSYEQYF. CDR3 DNA: TGTGCCTCCAATGGTCAGAGCTCCTACGAGCAGTACTTC.

In this sample, this clonotype turned up many times. This chain uses TRBV19 with TRBJ2-1, with a tentative D call TRBD2 (5 bases). Deletions cut 5 bases from V and 5 bases from J, with 13 bases between. Germline V CDR1 and CDR2: LNHDA, SQIVND (reference sequence). The CDR3 contains 14 residues. CDR3: CASSLRGFNNEQFF. The CDR3 nucleotides read TGTGCCAGTAGTCTTCGCGGGTTCAACAATGAGCAGTTCTTC.

This clonotype appeared many times. The chain links TRBV20-1 to TRBJ2-3, with TRBD1 as a possible D gene (5 bases). The V and J ends lost 0 bases and 0 bases respectively, with 10 bases between them. The CDR3 runs to 15 residues. Germline V gene sequence: CDR1 DFQATT, CDR2 SNEGSKA (reference sequence). CDR3 sequence reads: CSARDLGRSTDTQYF. CDR3 bases: TGCAGTGCTAGAGATTTGGGGCGGAGCACAGATACGCAGTATTTT.

In its sample, this clonotype was seen many times. The J gene is TRBJ2-7, the V gene TRBV12-3 or TRBV12-4; D unclear. With 8 bases removed from V and 2 bases from J, the gap between germline ends came to 10 bases. The CDR3 has 12 residues. The CDR3 nucleotides are TGTGCCAGCGGGTCCTCCACCTACGAGCAGTACTTC. Protein product: CASGSSTYEQYF.

The chain recombines TRBV4-2 with TRBJ2-5; perhaps TRBD1 as D (6 bases). With 3 bases removed from V and 4 bases from J, the gap between germline ends came to 12 bases. CDR1 is LGHNA, CDR2 YNFKEQ, per germline. The CDR3 sequence is 14 residues long. Here the CDR3 DNA reads TGTGCCAGCAGCCATGGGACAATAGGAGAGACCCAGTACTTC. Translated, it gives CASSHGTIGETQYF.